This T cell receptor (beta chain) is from a study of blood T cell repertoires in COVID-19. About the study: Sites in the United States, Italy and Spain provided acute and convalescent COVID-19 samples. PBMCs, B-cell-depleted T cells, or T cells provided the cDNA or gDNA that made up the material.

As processed by the authors: Reference gene primers were amplified, and this amplification served to estimate nucleated cell counts. Assay used: immunoSEQ multiplex PCR; TCRdb lists only in-frame clones, some missing. For V, J and clone size, that table is used; D and trimming come from the DNA. The sample has 220,000 or so clones; about 93% are singletons. Germline CDR1 MDHEN, CDR2 SYDVKM. J was trimmed by 2 bases and V by 6 bases; bases with no gene match: 6. The CDR3 is 16 residues long. Sequenced input: peripheral blood. The TCR was taken from a man aged 60-69 years with COVID-19, enrolled during active disease. The rearrangement links TRBV28 to TRBJ2-6; 8 bases align to TRBD1. Written as DNA, the CDR3 is TGTGCCAGCAGAGGACAGGGTTTGACTGGGGCCAACGTCCTGACTTTC. It yields the protein CASRGQGLTGANVLTF.